The 29 T cell receptor beta chains listed next were all sequenced from one sample in a study of T cell responses to AZD1222 COVID-19 vaccine. Only in-frame clones appear in the TCRdb table, and some are missing; sequencing was by immunoSEQ multiplex PCR. The sample shows around 160,000 clones, around 89% of them seen only once. Sequencing used peripheral blood, obtained on day 0 of AZD1222 vaccination. The receptors shown here come from an adult in good health.

This rearrangement joins TRBV7-2 to TRBJ2-3; 9 bases agree with TRBD2. This CDR3 has 15 amino acids. V was clipped by 3 bases and J by 2 bases; unmatched bases: 3. The germline gives CDR1 SGHTA, CDR2 FQGNSA. CDR3 residues: CASSFSGGFTDTQYF. Here the CDR3 DNA reads TGTGCCAGCAGCTTTAGCGGGGGATTCACAGATACGCAGTATTTT.

The J gene is TRBJ1-2, the V gene TRBV19; D is perhaps TRBD1 (5 bases). The CDR3 is 11 residues long. The V gene lost 9 bases and the J gene lost 2 bases, with 7 bases spanning the gap. Germline CDR1 is LNHDA and CDR2 is SQIVND (reference sequence). The CDR3, as DNA: TGTGCCAGAAGACAGAACTATGGCTACACCTTC. Translated: CARRQNYGYTF.

The chain joins TRBV7-9 to TRBJ2-3; 11 bases line up with TRBD2. Germline V gene data show CDR1 as SEHNR and CDR2 as FQNEAQ (reference sequence). The V gene end was trimmed by 8 bases and the J gene end by 3 bases; junction bases not matched to a gene: 4. The CDR3 spans 14 residues. This chain's CDR3 is CASLAGGSTDTQYF. The CDR3 DNA reads TGTGCCAGCCTAGCGGGGGGATCAACAGATACGCAGTATTTT.

This sequence joins TRBV4-1 and TRBJ1-3; D gene unclear. The CDR3 is made up of 14 amino acids. V lost 4 bases to trimming and J lost 0 bases, with 7 bases between them. Germline-derived CDR1 and CDR2 are MGHRA and YSYEKL. CDR3 coding DNA: TGCGCCAGCAGCCCACTGAGCTCTGGAAACACCATATATTTT. Its translation is CASSPLSSGNTIYF.

The chain uses TRBV7-2 and TRBJ1-2, with 8 bases fitting TRBD1. The CDR3 spans 13 residues. Germline V gene lookup returns CDR1 SGHTA and CDR2 FQGNSA. After removal of 4 bases from V and 12 bases from J, the junction contained 10 bases not matched to a gene. The CDR3 bases are TGTGCCAGCAGCTCACGTCCGGACAGGGAAAACACCTTC. As protein: CASSSRPDRENTF.

The rearrangement joins TRBV23-1 to TRBJ1-3; possibly TRBD1 for D (5 bases). TRBV23-1 is an ORF; its function is uncertain. Trimming stripped 0 bases from V and 2 bases from J, with 14 bases between. This CDR3 comprises 17 residues. The CDR3 region is CASSQSRRGRAGNTIYF. The CDR3 region has the DNA TGCGCCAGCAGTCAATCGAGGAGGGGACGCGCTGGAAACACCATATATTTT.

This clone was detected once. This chain joins TRBV6-5 and TRBJ1-5; weak D call: TRBD1 (6 bases). CDR1 and CDR2 (germline): MNHEY, SVGAGI. The CDR3 sequence is 14 residues long. V was trimmed by 3 bases and J by 2 bases, leaving 8 bases between them. CDR3 sequence: CASSYPGGNQPQHF. The DNA of the CDR3 is TGTGCCAGCAGTTATCCAGGGGGCAATCAGCCCCAGCATTTT.

This chain joins TRBV5-1 and TRBJ1-1; tentatively, D is TRBD1 (5 bases). Germline loops: CDR1 SGHRS, CDR2 YFSETQ. The ends were cut back, 5 bases at V and 0 bases at J, with 8 bases in the middle. This CDR3 region has 13 residues. Here the CDR3 reads CASRGVVNTEAFF. CDR3 DNA: TGCGCCAGCAGGGGGGTGGTGAACACTGAAGCTTTCTTT.

This clone was found once. The rearrangement links TRBV20-1 to TRBJ1-4; 7 bases match TRBD1. The CDR3 is made up of 10 amino acids. Germline V gives CDR1 DFQATT, CDR2 SNEGSKA (reference sequence). V gave up 6 bases and J gave up 15 bases; unmatched junction bases: 7. CDR3: CSAPRDSVFF. The CDR3 bases are TGCAGTGCCCCCCGGGACAGCGTGTTTTTT.

J is TRBJ1-1 and V is TRBV5-1; D call uncertain. From germline, CDR1 is SGHRS and CDR2 YFSETQ. V was pared by 0 bases and J by 1 base, with 7 bases between. The CDR3 is 14 residues long. The CDR3 spells CASSLVTANTEAFF. CDR3 in DNA: TGCGCCAGCAGCTTGGTGACGGCGAACACTGAAGCTTTCTTT. Full variable domain (outside the CDR3, taken from reference TRBV5-1 and TRBJ1-1): KAGVTQTPRYLIKTRGQQVTLSCSPISGHRSVSWYQQTPGQGLQFLFEYFSETQRNKGNFPGRFSGRQFSNSRSEMNVSTLELGDSALYLCASSLVTANTEAFFGQGTRLTVV.

This chain uses TRBV11-2 with TRBJ2-5, with D possibly TRBD2 on 6 matching bases. CDR1 and CDR2 (germline): SGHAT, FQNNGV. V was trimmed by 4 bases and J by 3 bases, leaving 9 bases between them. The length of the CDR3 is 13 residues. The CDR3: CASSSGLKETQYF. DNA of the CDR3: TGTGCCAGCAGCTCTGGACTAAAAGAGACCCAGTACTTC.

There are a few counts of this clone. The V and J genes are TRBV19 and TRBJ1-1; possibly TRBD1 for D (5 bases). The germline V and J ends were trimmed by 6 bases and 0 bases, with 17 bases remaining between them. Germline V gene sequence: CDR1 LNHDA, CDR2 SQIVND (reference sequence). The CDR3 covers 16 residues. The CDR3 sequence: CASRAPGGTLNTEAFF. CDR3 in DNA: TGTGCCAGTAGGGCCCCGGGGGGAACGTTGAACACTGAAGCTTTCTTT.

The chain joins TRBV11-3 to TRBJ2-2; the D is unclear. CDR3 length: 14 amino acids. Trimming stripped 4 bases from V and 2 bases from J, with 8 bases between. Germline assignment: CDR1 SGHNT and CDR2 YENEEA. CDR3 in DNA: TGTGCCAGCAGCTCCGGAACTAACACCGGGGAGCTGTTTTTT. Encoded protein: CASSSGTNTGELFF.

This clone was observed once. The rearrangement links TRBV2 to TRBJ1-1, with TRBD1 as a possible D gene (5 bases). Germline V gene lookup returns CDR1 SNHLY and CDR2 FYNNEI. Trimming cost V 6 bases and J 3 bases, with 11 bases left between them. The CDR3 length is 13 residues. CDR3 in amino acids: CASRREGYTEAFF. The CDR3 DNA is TGTGCCAGCAGGAGGGAGGGGTACACTGAAGCTTTCTTT. Supplemented by reference TRBV2 and TRBJ1-1, the full variable domain reads EPEVTQTPSHQVTQMGQEVILRCVPISNHLYFYWYRQILGQKVEFLVSFYNNEISEKSEIFDDQFSVERPDGSNFTLKIRSTKLEDSAMYFCASRREGYTEAFFGQGTRLTVV.

This chain connects TRBV10-3 to TRBJ1-4; 8 positions agree with TRBD1. This CDR3 region has 13 residues. Germline lookup yields CDR1 ENHRY and CDR2 SYGVKD. Trimming at V came to 6 bases and at J to 4 bases, leaving 1 base not matched to a gene. This CDR3 is CAISDRGNEKLFF. The CDR3 bases are TGTGCCATCAGCGACAGGGGTAATGAAAAACTGTTTTTT.

The gene calls are TRBV9 and TRBJ2-2; D may be TRBD1 (6 bases). The CDR3 sequence is 16 residues long. V lost 2 bases and J 3 bases, leaving 14 bases between the germline ends. Germline-derived CDR1 and CDR2 are SGDLS and YYNGEE. CDR3 coding DNA: TGTGCCAGCAGCGTCCAAACAGGGCGGGACACCGGGGAGCTGTTTTTT. It specifies CASSVQTGRDTGELFF.

V and J are TRBV11-2 and TRBJ2-1, with 10 positions matching TRBD2. Trimming cost V 5 bases and J 13 bases; bases outside gene matches: 20. The CDR3 runs to 17 residues. Germline CDR1 and CDR2: SGHAT and FQNNGV. The chain's CDR3 is CASSRRGAGGPEGGQFF. The CDR3 DNA is TGTGCCAGCAGCCGTCGTGGAGCGGGGGGGCCGGAGGGAGGACAGTTCTTC. Based on the CDR3 plus reference TRBV11-2 and TRBJ2-1, the full variable domain is EAGVAQSPRYKIIEKRQSVAFWCNPISGHATLYWYQQILGQGPKLLIQFQNNGVVDDSQLPKDRFSAERLKGVDSTLKIQPAKLEDSAVYLCASSRRGAGGPEGGQFFGPGTRLTVL.

The chain carries TRBV10-3 and TRBJ1-6; D is unclear. From germline, CDR1 is ENHRY and CDR2 SYGVKD. Trimming removed 6 bases from V and 6 bases from J, with 9 bases in between. This CDR3 has 13 amino acids. The CDR3 loop reads CAIRDSINSPLHF. The CDR3 DNA sequence: TGTGCCATCAGGGACTCTATTAATTCACCCCTCCACTTT.

On this clone: At one of its ends the junction is not consistent with the germline gene, which may arise from a read error. The rearrangement joins TRBV5-1 to TRBJ1-4; 7 bases fit TRBD1. CDR3 length: 14 amino acids. Germline CDR1 is SGHRS and CDR2 is YFSETQ. The CDR3 spells CAGSFGRGGEKLFF. The CDR3 bases are TGCGCCGGCAGCTTTGGCAGGGGGGGTGAAAAACTGTTTTTT. Filled out from reference TRBV5-1 and TRBJ1-4, the complete variable domain reads KAGVTQTPRYLIKTRGQQVTLSCSPISGHRSVSWYQQTPGQGLQFLFEYFSETQRNKGNFPGRFSGRQFSNSRSEMNVSTLELGDSALYLCAGSFGRGGEKLFFGSGTQLSVL.

A few counts support this clone. The chain employs TRBV19 and TRBJ1-2; D is perhaps TRBD1 (6 bases). Per the germline V gene, CDR1 is LNHDA and CDR2 is SQIVND (reference sequence). The V end was cut by 8 bases, the J end by 4 bases, with 14 bases between. The CDR3 extends over 13 amino acids. CDR3 amino acids: CASGAGHGYGYTF. The CDR3 coding sequence is TGTGCCAGTGGGGCGGGACACGGCTATGGCTACACCTTC. The full variable domain, rest sourced from reference TRBV19 and TRBJ1-2, is DGGITQSPKYLFRKEGQNVTLSCEQNLNHDAMYWYRQDPGQGLRLIYYSQIVNDFQKGDIAEGYSVSREKKESFPLTVTSAQKNPTAFYLCASGAGHGYGYTFGSGTRLTVV.

The chain links TRBV5-8 to TRBJ1-2, with 8 bases fitting TRBD1. The V gene's germline CDR1 is SGHTS and CDR2 YDEGEE. This CDR3 has 14 amino acids. V gave up 4 bases and J gave up 0 bases; unmatched junction bases: 2. As DNA, the CDR3 is TGTGCCAGCAGCCCGACAGGGGCTAACTATGGCTACACCTTC. Translating gives CASSPTGANYGYTF.

This clone was recorded once. The chain employs TRBV2 and TRBJ2-2, with D maybe TRBD1 (6 bases). Germline V gene lookup returns CDR1 SNHLY and CDR2 FYNNEI. This CDR3 spans 13 amino acids. V lost 5 bases and J lost 9, with 13 bases in between. The CDR3 spells CASSKGERRELFF. The CDR3 region has the DNA TGTGCCAGCAGTAAGGGGGAGAGGAGGGAGCTGTTTTTT.

J is TRBJ2-7 and V is TRBV2, with D possibly being TRBD2 (5 bases). Germline loops: CDR1 SNHLY, CDR2 FYNNEI. The CDR3 is 14 amino acids. Between the trimmed V and J ends, which lost 6 bases and 6 bases, there was a span of 18 bases. This CDR3 reads CASSLTSPEGEQYF. The DNA of the CDR3 is TGTGCCAGCAGCCTTACATCCCCCGAGGGCGAGCAGTACTTC.

The V call is TRBV19, the J call TRBJ1-2, with D possibly being TRBD1 (5 bases). The CDR3 has 15 residues. The germline V gene has CDR1 LNHDA and CDR2 SQIVND (reference sequence). Trimming removed 4 bases from V and 2 bases from J, with 14 bases in between. CDR3 loop: CASSSWQGRNYGYTF. DNA of the CDR3: TGTGCCAGTAGTAGTTGGCAGGGCAGGAACTATGGCTACACCTTC. The whole variable domain, remainder taken from reference TRBV19 and TRBJ1-2, is DGGITQSPKYLFRKEGQNVTLSCEQNLNHDAMYWYRQDPGQGLRLIYYSQIVNDFQKGDIAEGYSVSREKKESFPLTVTSAQKNPTAFYLCASSSWQGRNYGYTFGSGTRLTVV.

V gene TRBV29-1 combines with J gene TRBJ1-6; 9 bases align to TRBD1. This CDR3 region has 14 residues. V trimming: 6 bases; J trimming: 8 bases; junction bases outside the gene matches: 8. From germline, CDR1 is SQVTM and CDR2 ANQGSEA. The CDR3 reads CSVRTGAMDSPLHF. As DNA, the CDR3 is TGCAGCGTAAGGACAGGGGCAATGGATTCACCCCTCCACTTT. Variable domain in full (rest from reference TRBV29-1 and TRBJ1-6): SAVISQKPSRDICQRGTSLTIQCQVDSQVTMMFWYRQQPGQSLTLIATANQGSEATYESGFVIDKFPISRPNLTFSTLTVSNMSPEDSSIYLCSVRTGAMDSPLHFGNGTRLTVT.

The chain links TRBV9 to TRBJ2-6; D might be TRBD1 (5 bases). V gave up 4 bases and J gave up 0 bases, with 11 bases separating them. This CDR3 has 16 amino acids. Per the germline V gene, CDR1 is SGDLS and CDR2 is YYNGEE. The CDR3 DNA sequence: TGTGCCAGCAGCCCAAGGGGTAGCTCTGGGGCCAACGTCCTGACTTTC. Translating it yields CASSPRGSSGANVLTF.

The chain uses TRBV19 and TRBJ1-4, with 8 bases matching TRBD1. Germline V gene sequence: CDR1 LNHDA, CDR2 SQIVND (reference sequence). This CDR3 is built from 14 residues. Losses at the gene ends were 8 bases for V and 1 base for J; bases not matched to a gene: 3. The CDR3 sequence: CASQGAGTNEKLFF. The DNA of the CDR3 is TGTGCCAGTCAGGGGGCAGGAACTAATGAAAAACTGTTTTTT.

This chain uses TRBV7-2 with TRBJ2-7; D is ambiguous. Germline-derived CDR1 and CDR2 are SGHTA and FQGNSA. The CDR3 is 13 residues long. The V end was cut by 4 bases, the J end by 3 bases, with 10 bases between. CDR3 in DNA: TGTGCCAGCAGCTCCCACCGCGGCTACGAGCAGTACTTC. Protein product: CASSSHRGYEQYF. The full variable domain, in which reference TRBV7-2 and TRBJ2-7 provide the parts outside the CDR3, is GAGVSQSPSNKVTEKGKDVELRCDPISGHTALYWYRQSLGQGLEFLIYFQGNSAPDKSGLPSDRFSAERTGGSVSTLTIQRTQQEDSAVYLCASSSHRGYEQYFGPGTRLTVT.

V and J are TRBV7-9 and TRBJ1-2, with D perhaps matching TRBD1 (5 bases). The CDR3 is made up of 13 amino acids. Germline CDR1 is SEHNR and CDR2 is FQNEAQ (reference sequence). Trimming removed 0 bases at V and 4 bases at J, with 6 bases between. The CDR3 bases are TGTGCCAGCAGCTTAGCCGGGGCCTATGGCTACACCTTC. Translating gives CASSLAGAYGYTF. The variable domain in full, completed from reference TRBV7-9 and TRBJ1-2, reads DTGVSQNPRHKITKRGQNVTFRCDPISEHNRLYWYRQTLGQGPEFLTYFQNEAQLEKSRLLSDRFSAERPKGSFSTLEIQRTEQGDSAMYLCASSLAGAYGYTFGSGTRLTVV.